The clone carrying this TCR beta chain has ten or more counts. Its specificity is unknown. Researchers prepared the TCRbeta library using unique molecular identifiers, the study reports. MiXCR was run by TCRdb on the PCR reads, yielding one entry per CDR3 protein. The table has about 200,000 distinct CDR3 sequences, around 5.9% seen once. This sample stems from a study of T-cell reconstitution after alpha-beta-depleted transplantation in children. General study points: After transplant, at about two months, alpha-beta T cells were reportedly derived from several hundred expanded graft clones. T-cell counts and diversity were attributed mostly to newly produced T cells one year after transplant.

Trimming removed 0 bases from V and 7 bases from J, with 12 bases in between. CDR3 size: 14 residues. The sequenced sample was PBMCs, obtained before TCRalphabeta/CD19-depleted stem cell transplant. V and J are TRBV12-3 or TRBV12-4 and TRBJ2-5; D perhaps matches TRBD2 (6 bases). This clonotype originated in a girl less than two years old with combined immunodeficiency, due to receive a stem cell transplant. The CDR3 DNA sequence: TGTGCCAGCAGTTTAGCTAGCGGAGTGGGGACCCAGTACTTC. Protein sequence: CASSLASGVGTQYF.